Described below is a single T cell receptor (beta chain) sequence and its context. This sample is drawn from a study of monozygotic twins with inflammatory bowel disease. Two nested PCRs, run for around 15 and 9 cycles, were applied to TCRalpha and TCRbeta cDNA. TCRdb re-analyzed the 5' RACE reads; it lists each CDR3 protein once, without DNA. The sample data list approximately 330,000 distinct CDR3 sequences. From germline, CDR1 is SGHRS and CDR2 YFSETQ. CDR3 length: 15 residues. Material for sequencing was blood. The TCR originated in a human donor with ulcerative colitis or Crohn's disease, or a healthy co-twin of an affected twin (not recorded which). The chain couples TRBV5-1 to TRBJ2-1; lacking DNA, the TRBD1 call made by TCRdb goes unchecked. CDR3 residues: CASSQTSTRGNEQFF.